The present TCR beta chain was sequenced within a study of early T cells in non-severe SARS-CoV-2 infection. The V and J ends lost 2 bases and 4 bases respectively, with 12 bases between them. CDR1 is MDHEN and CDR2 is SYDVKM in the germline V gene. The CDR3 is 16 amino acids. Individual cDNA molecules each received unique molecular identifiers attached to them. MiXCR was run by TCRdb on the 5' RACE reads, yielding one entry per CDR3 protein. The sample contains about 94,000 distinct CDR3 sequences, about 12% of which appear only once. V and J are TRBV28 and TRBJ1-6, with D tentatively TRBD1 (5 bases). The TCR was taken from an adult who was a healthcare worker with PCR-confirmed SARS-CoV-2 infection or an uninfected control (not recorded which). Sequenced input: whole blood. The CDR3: CASSLEAGFYNSPLHF. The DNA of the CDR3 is TGTGCCAGCAGTTTAGAGGCAGGGTTTTATAATTCACCCCTCCACTTT.